This TCR beta chain comes out of a study of identical twins. General study points: The degree of excess twin sharing was weaker in beta out-of-frame sequences. Modelling approaches yielded underestimates of out-of-frame TCR alpha sharing between monozygotic twins.

In the case of this clonotype: No antigen is known for it.

This CDR3 spans 15 amino acids. V was pared by 7 bases and J by 4 bases, with 12 bases of the junction left unmatched. TCRdb reprocessed the 5' RACE reads with MiXCR, giving one entry per CDR3 protein. The top ten clones hold around 14% of a sample with roughly 720,000 distinct CDR3 sequences, 15% to 20% of them seen once. A further study also used this sample, focusing on T cells expressing NK-cell markers. That source notes: These clonotypes additionally ranked first within the CD3+CD56-NKG2C+ fraction of a few donors.

The chain uses TRBV12-3 or TRBV12-4 and TRBJ1-1; 7 bases are shared with TRBD1. The TCR originated in a woman between 18 and 30 years old in good health. The material sequenced was PBMCs. The CDR3 protein is CASMPTTGASTEAFF. CDR3 sequence (DNA): TGTGCCAGCATGCCAACCACAGGGGCTAGCACTGAAGCTTTCTTT.